This TCR beta chain was captured by sequencing in a study of blood T cell repertoires in COVID-19. Across the study: Specimens from acute and convalescent COVID-19 originated in the United States, Italy and Spain. From T cells, B-cell-depleted T cells, or PBMCs came the material, which was cDNA or gDNA.

Germline-derived CDR1 and CDR2 are SEHNR and FQNEAQ (reference sequence). Deletions cut 6 bases from V and 1 base from J, with 14 bases between. The CDR3 has 15 residues. In the original analysis: Amplification of reference gene primers was used by the study to estimate nucleated cell counts. Sequenced by immunoSEQ multiplex PCR; TCRdb stores in-frame clones only, minus some. That table gives V, J and clone size, and the DNA gave D and trimming. The data hold around 76,000 clones, with around 76% observed a single time. The specimen was peripheral blood. V and J are TRBV7-9 and TRBJ2-3, with D maybe TRBD2 (6 bases). The receptor comes from a woman older than 75 with active or convalescent COVID-19. CDR3 sequence: CASSSGWGGTDTQYF. DNA of the CDR3: TGTGCCAGCAGTTCAGGGTGGGGGGGCACAGATACGCAGTATTTT.